The clone carrying this T cell receptor (beta chain) showed up many times. Its antigen is not known. The sample is drawn from a study of type 1 and type 2 diabetes patients. Study-wide background: Samples came from type 1 diabetic, type 2 diabetic or nondiabetic people, recruited in China. Across the study, around 20 million paired-end reads were produced.

The CDR3 totals 12 residues. V gave up 5 bases and J gave up 3 bases, with 10 bases separating them. Germline V gene lookup returns CDR1 GTSNPN and CDR2 SVGIG (reference sequence). PCR was run on genomic DNA. Multiplex PCR with 30 forward and 13 reverse primers amplified the TCR beta CDR3. MiXCR was run by TCRdb on the multiplex PCR reads, yielding one entry per CDR3 protein. Counted here are 250,000 or so distinct CDR3 sequences, 47% occurring once; the ten biggest clones make up roughly 15%. Broader study findings: Type 2 diabetes and control V and J usage correlated highly, 0.8 to 0.97. In type 2 diabetes, highly-expanded CD4+ clones took a median approximately 3.6% of reads.

This TCR derives from a man between 18 and 29 years old with type 2 diabetes. The chain has TRBV30 and TRBJ1-2; unclear D gene. Sequenced: peripheral blood mononuclear cells (PBMCs). The chain's CDR3 is CAWVDVHYGYTF. CDR3 sequence (DNA): TGTGCCTGGGTGGACGTCCACTATGGCTACACCTTC.